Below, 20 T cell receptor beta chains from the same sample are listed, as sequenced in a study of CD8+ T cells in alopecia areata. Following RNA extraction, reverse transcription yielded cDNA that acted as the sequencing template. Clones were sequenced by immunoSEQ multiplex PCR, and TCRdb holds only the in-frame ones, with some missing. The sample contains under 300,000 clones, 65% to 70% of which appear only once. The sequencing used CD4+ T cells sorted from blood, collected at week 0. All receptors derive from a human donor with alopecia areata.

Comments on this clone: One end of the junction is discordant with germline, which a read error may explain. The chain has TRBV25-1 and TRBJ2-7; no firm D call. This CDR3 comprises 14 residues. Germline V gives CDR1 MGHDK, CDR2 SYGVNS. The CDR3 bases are TGTGCCAGCAGTGAATATGGGGTTACCTACGGGCAGTACTTC. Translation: CASSEYGVTYGQYF.

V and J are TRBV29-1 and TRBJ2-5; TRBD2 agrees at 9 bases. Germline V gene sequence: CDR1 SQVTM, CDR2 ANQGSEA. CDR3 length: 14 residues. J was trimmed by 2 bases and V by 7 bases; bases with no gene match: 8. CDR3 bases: TGCAGCGCCCAAGGGAGCGGGGGGCAAGAGACCCAGTACTTC. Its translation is CSAQGSGGQETQYF.

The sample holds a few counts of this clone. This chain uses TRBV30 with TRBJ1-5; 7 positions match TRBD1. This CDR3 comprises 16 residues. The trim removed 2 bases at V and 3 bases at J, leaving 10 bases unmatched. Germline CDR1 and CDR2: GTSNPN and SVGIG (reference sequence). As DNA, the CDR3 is TGTGCCTGGAGTTTAGCGGCAGGGGGAAACAATCAGCCCCAGCATTTT. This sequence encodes CAWSLAAGGNNQPQHF.

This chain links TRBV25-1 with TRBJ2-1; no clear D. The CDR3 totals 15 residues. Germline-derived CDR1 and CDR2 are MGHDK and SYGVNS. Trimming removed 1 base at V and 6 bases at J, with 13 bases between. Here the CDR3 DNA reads TGTGCCAGCAGTGAATTTGCACGACCCCGCAATGAGCAGTTCTTC. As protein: CASSEFARPRNEQFF.

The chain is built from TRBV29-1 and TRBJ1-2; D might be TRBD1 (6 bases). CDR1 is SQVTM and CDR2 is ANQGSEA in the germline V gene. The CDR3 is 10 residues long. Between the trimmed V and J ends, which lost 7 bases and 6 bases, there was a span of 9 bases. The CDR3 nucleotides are TGCAGCGCCTACAGGGATGGCTACACCTTC. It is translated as CSAYRDGYTF.

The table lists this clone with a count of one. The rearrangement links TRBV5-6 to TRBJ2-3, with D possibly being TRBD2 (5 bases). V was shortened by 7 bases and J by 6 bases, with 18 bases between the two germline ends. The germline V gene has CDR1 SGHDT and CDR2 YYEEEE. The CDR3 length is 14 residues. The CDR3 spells CASGREGLSDTQYF. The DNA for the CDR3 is TGTGCCAGCGGCCGCGAGGGCCTTAGCGATACGCAGTATTTT.

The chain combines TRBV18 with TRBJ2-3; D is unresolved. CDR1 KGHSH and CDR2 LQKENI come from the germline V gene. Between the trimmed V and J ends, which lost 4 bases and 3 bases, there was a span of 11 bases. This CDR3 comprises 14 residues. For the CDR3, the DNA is TGTGCCAGCTCACAGGGTACTTCGACAGATACGCAGTATTTT. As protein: CASSQGTSTDTQYF.

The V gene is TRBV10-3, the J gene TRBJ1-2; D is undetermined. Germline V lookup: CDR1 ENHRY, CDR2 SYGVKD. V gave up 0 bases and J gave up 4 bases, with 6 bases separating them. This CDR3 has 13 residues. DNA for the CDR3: TGTGCCATCAGTGAGTCGGTCACCTATGGCTACACCTTC. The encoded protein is CAISESVTYGYTF.

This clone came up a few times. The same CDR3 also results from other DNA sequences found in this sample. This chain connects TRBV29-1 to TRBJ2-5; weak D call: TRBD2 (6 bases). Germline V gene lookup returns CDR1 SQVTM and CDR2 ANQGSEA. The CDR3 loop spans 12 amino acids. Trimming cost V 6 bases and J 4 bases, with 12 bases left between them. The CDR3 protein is CSVRGAGETQYF. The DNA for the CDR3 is TGCAGCGTCCGCGGGGCCGGAGAGACCCAGTACTTC. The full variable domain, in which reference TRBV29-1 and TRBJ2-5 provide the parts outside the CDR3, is SAVISQKPSRDICQRGTSLTIQCQVDSQVTMMFWYRQQPGQSLTLIATANQGSEATYESGFVIDKFPISRPNLTFSTLTVSNMSPEDSSIYLCSVRGAGETQYFGPGTRLLVL.

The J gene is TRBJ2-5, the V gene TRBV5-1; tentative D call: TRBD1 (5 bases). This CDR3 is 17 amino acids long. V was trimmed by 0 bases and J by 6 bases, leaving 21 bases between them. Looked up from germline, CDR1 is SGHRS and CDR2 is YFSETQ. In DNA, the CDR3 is TGCGCCAGCAGCTTGGGTGGAACAGGACCACCCGGCCAGACCCAGTACTTC. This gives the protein CASSLGGTGPPGQTQYF.

The CDR3 protein is CASSLDGNYGYTF. The CDR3 DNA is TGTGCCAGCAGTCTTGACGGGAACTATGGCTACACCTTC. The chain combines TRBV9 with TRBJ1-2; unclear D gene. Trimming took off 5 bases at V and 2 bases at J, with 10 bases between the two ends. Germline CDR1 and CDR2: SGDLS and YYNGEE. The CDR3 extends over 13 amino acids.

The CDR3 protein is CASGQGQETQYF. For the CDR3, the DNA is TGTGCCAGCGGACAGGGCCAAGAGACCCAGTACTTC. The chain combines TRBV5-4 with TRBJ2-5, with 8 bases lining up with TRBD1. This CDR3 is built from 12 residues. The trim removed 7 bases at V and 1 base at J, leaving 0 bases unmatched. Germline CDR1 and CDR2: SGHNT and YYREEE (reference sequence).

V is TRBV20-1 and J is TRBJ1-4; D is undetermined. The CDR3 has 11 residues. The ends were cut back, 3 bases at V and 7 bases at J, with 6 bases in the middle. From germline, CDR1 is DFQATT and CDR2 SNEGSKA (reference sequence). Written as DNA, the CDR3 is TGCAGTGCTAGCCTAATTGAAAAACTGTTTTTT. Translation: CSASLIEKLFF.

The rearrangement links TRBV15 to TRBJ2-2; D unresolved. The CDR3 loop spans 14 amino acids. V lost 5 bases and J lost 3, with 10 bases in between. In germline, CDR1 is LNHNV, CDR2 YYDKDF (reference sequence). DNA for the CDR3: TGTGCCACCAGCGTAGGGTCCTACACCGGGGAGCTGTTTTTT. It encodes CATSVGSYTGELFF. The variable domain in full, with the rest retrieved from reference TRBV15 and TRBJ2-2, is DAMVIQNPRYQVTQFGKPVTLSCSQTLNHNVMYWYQQKSSQAPKLLFHYYDKDFNNEADTPDNFQSRRPNTSFCFLDIRSPGLGDTAMYLCATSVGSYTGELFFGEGSRLTVL.

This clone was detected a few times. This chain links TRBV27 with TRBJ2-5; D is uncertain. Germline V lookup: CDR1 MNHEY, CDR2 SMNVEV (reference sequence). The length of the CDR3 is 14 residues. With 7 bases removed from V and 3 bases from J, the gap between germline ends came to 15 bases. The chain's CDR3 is CASKYSRVEETQYF. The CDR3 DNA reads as TGTGCCAGCAAGTACAGTAGAGTCGAAGAGACCCAGTACTTC.

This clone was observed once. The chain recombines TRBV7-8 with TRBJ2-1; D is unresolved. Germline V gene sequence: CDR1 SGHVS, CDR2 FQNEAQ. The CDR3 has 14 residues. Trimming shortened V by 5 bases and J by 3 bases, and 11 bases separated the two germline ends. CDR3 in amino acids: CASSTPPRYNEQFF. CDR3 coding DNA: TGTGCCAGCAGCACTCCCCCCCGCTACAATGAGCAGTTCTTC.

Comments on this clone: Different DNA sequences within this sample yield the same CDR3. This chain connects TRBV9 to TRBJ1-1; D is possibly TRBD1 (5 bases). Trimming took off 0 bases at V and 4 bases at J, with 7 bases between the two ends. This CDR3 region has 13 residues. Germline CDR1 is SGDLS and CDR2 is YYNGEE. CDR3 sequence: CASSVARGTEAFF. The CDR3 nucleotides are TGTGCCAGCAGCGTAGCAAGGGGCACTGAAGCTTTCTTT.

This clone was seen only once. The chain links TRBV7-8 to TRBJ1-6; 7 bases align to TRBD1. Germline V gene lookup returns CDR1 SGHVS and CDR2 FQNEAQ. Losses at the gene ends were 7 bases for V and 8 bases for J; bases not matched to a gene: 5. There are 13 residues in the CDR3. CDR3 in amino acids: CASKGQLDSPLHF. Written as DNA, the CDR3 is TGTGCCAGCAAGGGACAGCTGGATTCACCCCTCCACTTT.

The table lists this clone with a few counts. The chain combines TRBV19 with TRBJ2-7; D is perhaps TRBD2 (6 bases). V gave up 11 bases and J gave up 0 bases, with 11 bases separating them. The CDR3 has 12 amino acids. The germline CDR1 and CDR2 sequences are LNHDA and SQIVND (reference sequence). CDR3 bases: TGTGCCGCAGGAGGGCCCTCCTACGAGCAGTACTTC. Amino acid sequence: CAAGGPSYEQYF. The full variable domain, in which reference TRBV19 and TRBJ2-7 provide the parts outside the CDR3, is DGGITQSPKYLFRKEGQNVTLSCEQNLNHDAMYWYRQDPGQGLRLIYYSQIVNDFQKGDIAEGYSVSREKKESFPLTVTSAQKNPTAFYLCAAGGPSYEQYFGPGTRLTVT.

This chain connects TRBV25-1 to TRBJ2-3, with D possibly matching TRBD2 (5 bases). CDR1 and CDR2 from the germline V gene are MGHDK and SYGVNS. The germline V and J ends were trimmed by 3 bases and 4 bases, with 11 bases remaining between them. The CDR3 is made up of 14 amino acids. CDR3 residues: CASSDRGTPDTQYF. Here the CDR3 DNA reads TGTGCCAGCAGTGATCGGGGTACTCCAGATACGCAGTATTTT.